The next 25 T cell receptor beta chains were all read from a single sample in a study of cytomegalovirus exposure and HLA in healthy donors. PCR was performed using 60 Vbeta and 13 Jbeta primers. Sequencing was performed with immunoSEQ multiplex PCR; in TCRdb, only in-frame clones are kept and a portion is missing. The repertoire table contains about 39,000 clones. The specimen was PBMCs. These TCRs come from a woman aged 25 to 39 in good health and CMV-seropositive.

This rearrangement joins TRBV11-2 to TRBJ2-2; 8 bases map to TRBD1. CDR3 length: 15 amino acids. The germline V gene encodes CDR1 SGHAT and CDR2 FQNNGV. The V gene end was trimmed by 5 bases and the J gene end by 6 bases; junction bases not matched to a gene: 8. The CDR3 here is CASSPRRTGPGELFF. Written as DNA, the CDR3 is TGTGCCAGCAGCCCTAGAAGGACAGGGCCCGGGGAGCTGTTTTTT.

The CDR3: CASRDSGGSPLHF. In DNA, the CDR3 is TGTGCCAGCAGGGACTCCGGTGGGTCACCCCTCCACTTT. The V and J genes are TRBV28 and TRBJ1-6; no reliable D call. CDR3 length equals 13 residues. Germline CDR1 is MDHEN and CDR2 is SYDVKM. Trimming removed 6 bases at V and 10 bases at J, with 13 bases between.

J is TRBJ1-2 and V is TRBV14, with D possibly TRBD1 on 5 matching bases. Germline lookup yields CDR1 SGHDN and CDR2 FVKESK. The CDR3 covers 14 residues. Trimming pared 4 bases from V and 7 bases from J, leaving 16 bases between. For the CDR3, the DNA is TGTGCCAGCAGCCCTACAGGAGCAATTGGTGGCTACACCTTC. Translated, it gives CASSPTGAIGGYTF.

With respect to this clone: Within the sample, other DNA sequences also encode this same CDR3. The J gene is TRBJ1-2, the V gene TRBV6-5, with 9 bases fitting TRBD1. Germline V CDR1 and CDR2: MNHEY, SVGAGI. The junction had 5 bases not matched to a gene; V was cut back by 0 bases and J by 6 bases. The CDR3 extends over 15 amino acids. The CDR3 DNA reads TGTGCCAGCAGTTACTCGATAGGGACAGGGAATGGCTACACCTTC. Amino acid sequence: CASSYSIGTGNGYTF.

The rearrangement links TRBV5-5 to TRBJ2-2, with 8 positions matching TRBD2. Unmatched junction bases numbered 14, after V lost 2 bases and J lost 5 bases. This CDR3 spans 18 amino acids. The germline CDR1 and CDR2 sequences are SGHKS and YYEKEE (reference sequence). The CDR3 spells CASSFPYGPGGRTGELFF. DNA of the CDR3: TGTGCCAGCAGCTTCCCCTACGGTCCGGGGGGGCGGACCGGGGAGCTGTTTTTT.

The chain has TRBV11-3 and TRBJ1-3; D gene unclear. V dropped 7 bases and J dropped 4 bases, with 11 bases sitting between them. CDR3 size: 13 residues. The germline gives CDR1 SGHNT, CDR2 YENEEA. CDR3 bases: TGTGCCAGCAACCTATTAATAGGAAACACCATATATTTT. Its protein is CASNLLIGNTIYF.

The rearrangement joins TRBV19 to TRBJ2-7; 9 nucleotides agree with TRBD1. Germline V CDR1 and CDR2: LNHDA, SQIVND (reference sequence). This CDR3 has 14 residues. Trimming cost V 5 bases and J 3 bases; bases outside gene matches: 5. The CDR3 reads CASSLGQGDYEQYF. The CDR3 nucleotides are TGTGCCAGTAGTCTGGGACAGGGAGACTACGAGCAGTACTTC.

The CDR3: CASTLRRGGEDTQYF. The DNA for the CDR3 is TGTGCCAGCACCCTCCGGCGGGGGGGCGAAGATACGCAGTATTTT. V is TRBV5-5 and J is TRBJ2-3; 9 positions agree with TRBD2. Unmatched junction bases numbered 10, after V lost 6 bases and J lost 5 bases. The CDR3 totals 15 residues. Germline V gene sequence: CDR1 SGHKS, CDR2 YYEKEE (reference sequence).

J is TRBJ2-1 and V is TRBV5-4; TRBD2 matches 9 bases. Trimming took 0 bases from V and 5 from J; bases not matched to a gene: 3. The CDR3 covers 15 residues. The germline V gene has CDR1 SGHNT and CDR2 YYREEE (reference sequence). The DNA for the CDR3 is TGTGCCAGCAGCTTGGTAGCGGGGGCCAACAATGAGCAGTTCTTC. This sequence encodes CASSLVAGANNEQFF.

The V and J genes are TRBV7-2 and TRBJ1-3, with TRBD1 identical over 10 bases. The germline V gene encodes CDR1 SGHTA and CDR2 FQGNSA. J gave up 3 bases and V 3 bases, and 11 bases lay outside the gene matches. The CDR3 covers 18 residues. DNA for the CDR3: TGTGCCAGCAGCTTCTTATCGGGACAGGGGATATTTGGAAACACCATATATTTT. It specifies CASSFLSGQGIFGNTIYF.

The genes are TRBV6-1 and TRBJ2-1, with a weak D call TRBD1 (6 bases). Per germline, CDR1 MNHNS and CDR2 SASEGT. The CDR3 covers 15 residues. Trimming stripped 6 bases from V and 8 bases from J, with 20 bases between. The CDR3 region has the DNA TGTGCCAGCAGCCTAGGGGGAGCGGCGATGGATGAGCAGTTCTTC. Amino acid sequence: CASSLGGAAMDEQFF.

This chain links TRBV30 with TRBJ2-5; 8 bases are shared with TRBD2. Germline V gene lookup returns CDR1 GTSNPN and CDR2 SVGIG (reference sequence). J was trimmed by 5 bases and V by 4 bases; bases with no gene match: 9. This CDR3 region has 14 residues. CDR3 nucleotides: TGTGCCTGGAATAACGGGGGGGCCTCTGAGACCCAGTACTTC. It yields the protein CAWNNGGASETQYF.

The chain joins TRBV7-8 to TRBJ2-2; no definite D call. The germline CDR1 and CDR2 sequences are SGHVS and FQNEAQ. The CDR3 has 15 amino acids. V was pared by 3 bases and J by 6 bases, with 14 bases between. CDR3 sequence reads: CASSFYRLTAGELFF. DNA of the CDR3: TGTGCCAGCAGCTTTTATAGACTCACGGCCGGGGAGCTGTTTTTT.

The chain employs TRBV30 and TRBJ2-2, with D uncertain. The V end was cut by 2 bases, the J end by 7 bases, with 11 bases between. The V gene's germline CDR1 is GTSNPN and CDR2 SVGIG (reference sequence). CDR3 length equals 13 residues. CDR3 nucleotides: TGTGCCTGGAGTTCCGGGTTAGGCGGGGAGCTGTTTTTT. It is translated as CAWSSGLGGELFF.

J is TRBJ2-5 and V is TRBV28, with unresolved D. Germline CDR1 MDHEN, CDR2 SYDVKM. This CDR3 comprises 14 residues. The V end was cut by 1 base, the J end by 4 bases, with 10 bases between. The CDR3: CASSLSQNRETQYF. DNA for the CDR3: TGTGCCAGCAGTTTATCTCAGAATCGAGAGACCCAGTACTTC.

This chain links TRBV5-6 with TRBJ1-2; 9 bases map to TRBD1. The V and J ends lost 3 bases and 8 bases, in that order; junction bases with no gene match: 2. The CDR3 spans 12 residues. The germline V gene has CDR1 SGHDT and CDR2 YYEEEE. CDR3 DNA sequence: TGTGCCAGCAGCTACGGACAGGGGGGCTACACCTTC. Protein: CASSYGQGGYTF. Supplemented by reference TRBV5-6 and TRBJ1-2, the full variable domain reads DAGVTQSPTHLIKTRGQQVTLRCSPKSGHDTVSWYQQALGQGPQFIFQYYEEEERQRGNFPDRFSGHQFPNYSSELNVNALLLGDSALYLCASSYGQGGYTFGSGTRLTVV.

The chain joins TRBV18 to TRBJ2-2, with a tentative D call TRBD1 (5 bases). This CDR3 spans 13 amino acids. Per the germline V gene, CDR1 is KGHSH and CDR2 is LQKENI. Trimming pared 1 base from V and 6 bases from J, leaving 6 bases between. The CDR3, as DNA: TGTGCCAGCTCACCACAAGGGGCCGGGGAGCTGTTTTTT. Translated: CASSPQGAGELFF.

J is TRBJ2-6 and V is TRBV5-1; tentative D call: TRBD1 (6 bases). Trimming removed 4 bases at V and 3 bases at J, with 14 bases between. The CDR3 is 16 residues long. Germline V gene lookup returns CDR1 SGHRS and CDR2 YFSETQ. CDR3 sequence reads: CASSQIPGVGANVLTF. The CDR3 DNA is TGCGCCAGCAGCCAGATCCCAGGGGTTGGGGCCAACGTCCTGACTTTC.

This chain uses TRBV5-1 with TRBJ1-6; weak D call: TRBD1 (6 bases). V was pared by 0 bases and J by 9 bases, with 13 bases between. Germline V gives CDR1 SGHRS, CDR2 YFSETQ. CDR3 length: 15 amino acids. Written as DNA, the CDR3 is TGCGCCAGCAGCTTGGATGGGGACAAAAGTTCACCCCTCCACTTT. Encoded protein: CASSLDGDKSSPLHF.

The chain couples TRBV5-1 to TRBJ1-4; a possible D gene is TRBD1 (5 bases). Germline values: CDR1 SGHRS, CDR2 YFSETQ. Trimming stripped 0 bases from V and 8 bases from J, with 8 bases between. The CDR3 is made up of 13 amino acids. The CDR3 sequence: CASSLEDREKLFF. The CDR3, as DNA: TGCGCCAGCAGCTTGGAAGACAGAGAAAAACTGTTTTTT.

The chain recombines TRBV11-1 with TRBJ2-7; no clear D gene. The CDR3 covers 13 residues. V gave up 1 base and J gave up 3 bases, with 7 bases separating them. CDR1 and CDR2 from the germline V gene are SGHAT and FQDESV (reference sequence). The CDR3 region is CASSLGYYYEQYF. CDR3 DNA sequence: TGTGCCAGCAGCTTAGGCTACTACTACGAGCAGTACTTC. The full variable domain, in which reference TRBV11-1 and TRBJ2-7 provide the parts outside the CDR3, is EAEVAQSPRYKITEKSQAVAFWCDPISGHATLYWYRQILGQGPELLVQFQDESVVDDSQLPKDRFSAERLKGVDSTLKIQPAELGDSAMYLCASSLGYYYEQYFGPGTRLTVT.

The genes are TRBV6-5 and TRBJ2-7, with D perhaps TRBD1 (6 bases). The CDR3 extends over 15 amino acids. Germline-derived CDR1 and CDR2 are MNHEY and SVGAGI. V lost 2 bases and J lost 2, with 13 bases in between. This chain's CDR3 is CASSYTTGSTYEQYF. CDR3 nucleotides: TGTGCCAGCAGTTACACAACAGGGAGCACCTACGAGCAGTACTTC.

This rearrangement joins TRBV6-1 to TRBJ1-4, with a tentative D call TRBD1 (5 bases). CDR3 length equals 14 residues. Germline values: CDR1 MNHNS, CDR2 SASEGT. Trimming pared 3 bases from V and 5 bases from J, leaving 10 bases between. The CDR3 here is CASSDWGPNEKLFF. The CDR3, as DNA: TGTGCCAGCAGTGATTGGGGCCCCAATGAAAAACTGTTTTTT.

The chain is built from TRBV7-2 and TRBJ1-6; D gene ambiguous. The germline V and J ends were trimmed by 5 bases and 8 bases, with 10 bases remaining between them. Germline assignment: CDR1 SGHTA and CDR2 FQGNSA. The CDR3 is 13 residues long. The CDR3 sequence: CASSHREYSPLHF. In nucleotides, the CDR3 is TGTGCCAGCAGCCATCGAGAGTATTCACCCCTCCACTTT.

V usage is TRBV30 and J usage is TRBJ2-5; weak D call: TRBD2 (5 bases). CDR1 and CDR2 (germline): GTSNPN, SVGIG (reference sequence). The CDR3 is made up of 13 amino acids. Trimming removed 0 bases from V and 4 bases from J, with 9 bases in between. CDR3 in amino acids: CAWSVGVAETQYF. For the CDR3, the DNA is TGTGCCTGGAGTGTCGGGGTCGCAGAGACCCAGTACTTC.